Sequencing of this TCR beta chain was carried out in a study of glioma-infiltrating T cells. The iRepertoire nested amplicon-rescue multiplex PCR amplified TCR alpha and beta CDR3s from RNA. One-step reverse transcription and amplification started from about 100-400 ng of tissue mRNA or PBMC total RNA. TCRdb used MiXCR to reprocess the multiplex PCR reads, holding one entry per CDR3 protein. Found here are about 99,000 distinct CDR3 sequences, around 28% of them singletons; the top ten hold roughly 46%. The CDR3 is made up of 16 amino acids. Per germline, CDR1 SGHTA and CDR2 FQGNSA. V lost 2 bases and J 0 bases, leaving 8 bases between the germline ends. General study results and limits: Tissue and blood shared very few CDR3 sequences. Non-neoplastic patients had below-expected tissue-blood divergence, while all gliomas exceeded expectation.

A remark on this clonotype: The antigen remains undetermined.

The chain uses TRBV7-2 and TRBJ2-6; D is perhaps TRBD1 (6 bases). The source is a human donor with low-grade glioma or glioblastoma, undergoing nonglioma brain surgery, or in good health (not recorded which). The source material was glioma tissue, nonneoplastic brain tissue, or PBMCs (not recorded which). The CDR3 is CASSLRGGSGANVLTF. CDR3 bases: TGTGCCAGCAGCTTAAGAGGGGGCTCTGGGGCCAACGTCCTGACTTTC.